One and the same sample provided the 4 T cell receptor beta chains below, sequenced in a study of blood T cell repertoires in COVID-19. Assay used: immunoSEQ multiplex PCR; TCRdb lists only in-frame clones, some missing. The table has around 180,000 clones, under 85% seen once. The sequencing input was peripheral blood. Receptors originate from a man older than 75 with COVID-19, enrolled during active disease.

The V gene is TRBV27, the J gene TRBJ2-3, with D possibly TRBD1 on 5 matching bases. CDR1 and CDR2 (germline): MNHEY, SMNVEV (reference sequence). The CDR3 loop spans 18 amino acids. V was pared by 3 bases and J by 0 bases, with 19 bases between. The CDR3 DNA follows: TGTGCCAGCAGTTTCAGGGCAGGAGCATTTACTAGCACAGATACGCAGTATTTT. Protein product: CASSFRAGAFTSTDTQYF.

The CDR3 sequence: CASSEVRGYLNEKLFF. The DNA for the CDR3 is TGTGCCAGCAGTGAAGTAAGAGGGTATCTTAATGAAAAACTGTTTTTT. The chain has TRBV7-9 and TRBJ1-4; D gene unclear. The CDR3 runs 16 residues. Trimming pared 6 bases from V and 4 bases from J, leaving 18 bases between. Germline V gives CDR1 SEHNR, CDR2 FQNEAQ (reference sequence). The variable domain in full, completed from reference TRBV7-9 and TRBJ1-4, reads DTGVSQNPRHKITKRGQNVTFRCDPISEHNRLYWYRQTLGQGPEFLTYFQNEAQLEKSRLLSDRFSAERPKGSFSTLEIQRTEQGDSAMYLCASSEVRGYLNEKLFFGSGTQLSVL.

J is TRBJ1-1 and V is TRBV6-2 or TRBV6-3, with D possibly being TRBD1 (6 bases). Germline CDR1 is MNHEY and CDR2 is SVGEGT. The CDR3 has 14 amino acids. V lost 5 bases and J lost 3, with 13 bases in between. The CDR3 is CASSDLTGHTEAFF. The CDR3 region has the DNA TGTGCCAGCAGTGACCTTACAGGGCACACTGAAGCTTTCTTT.

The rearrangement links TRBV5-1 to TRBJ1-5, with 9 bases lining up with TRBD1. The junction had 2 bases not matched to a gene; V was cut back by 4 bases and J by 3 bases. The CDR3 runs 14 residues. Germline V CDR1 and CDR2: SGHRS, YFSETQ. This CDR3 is CASSRDRDNQPQHF. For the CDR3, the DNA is TGCGCCAGCAGCCGGGACAGGGACAATCAGCCCCAGCATTTT.